The 18 T cell receptor beta chains given below trace back to one sample, sequenced in a study of shared clonotypes between healthy human individuals. Sequencing was performed with immunoSEQ multiplex PCR; in TCRdb, only in-frame clones are kept and a portion is missing. The repertoire holds hundreds of thousands of clones, about 74% seen once, with approximately 1.8% in the top ten. Sequenced: memory CD4+ T cells sorted from blood. Documented subset: CD45RA-negative fraction. The receptors were gathered from a woman aged 30 to 39 in good health.

This clone was observed once. J is TRBJ1-1 and V is TRBV27; TRBD1 agrees at 8 bases. CDR1 and CDR2 from the germline V gene are MNHEY and SMNVEV (reference sequence). V was pared by 11 bases and J by 5 bases, with 10 bases of the junction left unmatched. The CDR3 sequence is 13 residues long. DNA for the CDR3: TGTGCCGCATGGGTCAGGGGGCATACTGAAGCTTTCTTT. It yields the protein CAAWVRGHTEAFF.

The V call is TRBV5-1, the J call TRBJ2-3, with a weak D call TRBD2 (5 bases). Germline values: CDR1 SGHRS, CDR2 YFSETQ. The CDR3 covers 15 residues. The ends were cut back, 0 bases at V and 9 bases at J, with 17 bases in the middle. This CDR3 reads CASSLEVSGKKTQYF. DNA of the CDR3: TGCGCCAGCAGCTTGGAAGTCTCCGGGAAGAAGACGCAGTATTTT.

This clone was seen a single time. V is TRBV28 and J is TRBJ1-5, with a tentative D call TRBD1 (6 bases). CDR3 length: 17 amino acids. V was cut by 5 bases and J by 3 bases, with 20 bases left in between. Germline values: CDR1 MDHEN, CDR2 SYDVKM. CDR3 nucleotides: TGTGCCAGCAGTCCAAGACAGGTCCGGGGCCACAATCAGCCCCAGCATTTT. This gives the protein CASSPRQVRGHNQPQHF.

This rearrangement joins TRBV4-1 to TRBJ1-2; D is perhaps TRBD1 (5 bases). Trimming left V 2 bases short and J 8 bases short, with 18 bases between. The CDR3 has 15 residues. The germline CDR1 and CDR2 sequences are MGHRA and YSYEKL. DNA of the CDR3: TGCGCCAGCAGCCAAACAACAGGTTACCCCGGGGGCTACACCTTC. Protein: CASSQTTGYPGGYTF.

The chain combines TRBV6-5 with TRBJ1-5, with D uncertain. The V end was cut by 5 bases, the J end by 5 bases, with 13 bases between. This CDR3 region has 14 residues. Per the germline V gene, CDR1 is MNHEY and CDR2 is SVGAGI. CDR3 region: CASSTGRDHQPQHF. The CDR3, as DNA: TGTGCCAGCAGTACCGGACGGGATCATCAGCCCCAGCATTTT.

The chain recombines TRBV7-2 with TRBJ2-3, with 10 nucleotides matching TRBD2. The CDR3 has 19 amino acids. In germline, CDR1 is SGHTA, CDR2 FQGNSA. The ends lost 2 bases at V and 0 bases at J; junction bases unmatched: 11. CDR3 sequence (DNA): TGTGCCAGCAGCTTAATCGCGCTCGCTAGCGGGAGAAGCACAGATACGCAGTATTTT. Amino acids: CASSLIALASGRSTDTQYF.

This chain uses TRBV11-2 with TRBJ1-1; D ambiguous. Deletions cut 1 base from V and 4 bases from J, with 10 bases between. CDR1 and CDR2 from the germline V gene are SGHAT and FQNNGV. The length of the CDR3 is 14 residues. This CDR3 reads CASSLGTVPTEAFF. Here the CDR3 DNA reads TGTGCCAGCAGCTTAGGAACAGTTCCCACTGAAGCTTTCTTT.

V and J are TRBV5-1 and TRBJ2-2; no reliable D call. Germline V gene data show CDR1 as SGHRS and CDR2 as YFSETQ. Trimming pared 1 base from V and 2 bases from J, leaving 9 bases between. The CDR3 runs 15 residues. CDR3 bases: TGCGCCAGCAGCTTGAGGGCAACTAACACCGGGGAGCTGTTTTTT. As protein: CASSLRATNTGELFF.

This rearrangement joins TRBV28 to TRBJ2-3; TRBD2 matches at 9 bases. V lost 5 bases to trimming and J lost 4 bases; unmatched junction nucleotides: 16. The CDR3 covers 18 residues. Per germline, CDR1 MDHEN and CDR2 SYDVKM. CDR3 DNA: TGTGCCAGCAGTCAGTCTGGACTAGCGCGAGTTGTGGCAGATACGCAGTATTTT. It specifies CASSQSGLARVVADTQYF.

The chain combines TRBV6-1 with TRBJ1-3; D not resolved. The germline gives CDR1 MNHNS, CDR2 SASEGT. V was cut by 6 bases and J by 2 bases, with 14 bases left in between. The CDR3 length is 15 residues. The CDR3 sequence is CASSKQGAAGNTIYF. CDR3 in DNA: TGTGCCAGCAGCAAACAAGGTGCCGCTGGAAACACCATATATTTT.

The CDR3 coding sequence is TGTGCCAGCAGTGTCGAGAGGAGCTCCTACAATGAGCAGTTCTTC. This encodes CASSVERSSYNEQFF. J is TRBJ2-1 and V is TRBV2, with unresolved D. CDR1 is SNHLY and CDR2 is FYNNEI in the germline V gene. The CDR3 is 15 amino acids. Trimming took off 4 bases at V and 0 bases at J, with 10 bases between the two ends.

The chain uses TRBV28 and TRBJ1-5; no clear D. Trimming pared 2 bases from V and 7 bases from J, leaving 15 bases between. Germline V lookup: CDR1 MDHEN, CDR2 SYDVKM. This CDR3 spans 15 amino acids. CDR3 sequence: CASSLMDGQGQPQHF. Written as DNA, the CDR3 is TGTGCCAGCAGTTTAATGGACGGTCAAGGACAGCCCCAGCATTTT.

This sequence joins TRBV18 and TRBJ1-3; D call uncertain. The germline V gene has CDR1 KGHSH and CDR2 LQKENI. V lost 5 bases to trimming and J lost 0 bases, with 5 bases between them. This CDR3 is 13 amino acids long. This CDR3 is CASSSDSGNTIYF. The CDR3 nucleotides read TGTGCCAGCTCAAGTGACTCTGGAAACACCATATATTTT.

Turning to this clone: Given a far larger clone just one base away, this is likely a sequencing read error. The chain has TRBV4-1 and TRBJ1-4, with a weak D call TRBD1 (5 bases). This CDR3 is 17 amino acids long. Between the trimmed V and J ends, which lost 0 bases and 6 bases, there was a span of 17 bases. Germline values: CDR1 MGHRA, CDR2 YSYEKL. This CDR3 is CASSQDIKEGAYEKLFF. In nucleotides, the CDR3 is TGCGCCAGCAGCCAAGATATAAAGGAAGGGGCCTATGAAAAACTGTTTTTT.

The chain employs TRBV5-8 and TRBJ2-7, with TRBD2 matching 7 bases. The ends lost 2 bases at V and 3 bases at J; junction bases unmatched: 8. The germline gives CDR1 SGHTS, CDR2 YDEGEE. The CDR3 covers 15 residues. The CDR3 DNA reads as TGTGCCAGCAGCTTATTAGCGGGCCTCTTCTACGAGCAGTACTTC. It encodes CASSLLAGLFYEQYF.

Turning to this clone: Other DNA sequences of this sample code for an identical CDR3. The rearrangement uses TRBV5-1 and TRBJ2-3; the match to TRBD2 covers 8 bases. The length of the CDR3 is 14 residues. Germline V gives CDR1 SGHRS, CDR2 YFSETQ. V dropped 4 bases and J dropped 2; count of bases not matched to a gene: 3. The DNA for the CDR3 is TGCGCCAGCAGCCCAGGACTAGCCACAGATACGCAGTATTTT. Residues: CASSPGLATDTQYF.

This clone was detected once. The chain uses TRBV27 and TRBJ1-1, with 7 bases aligning to TRBD1. Germline V gene sequence: CDR1 MNHEY, CDR2 SMNVEV (reference sequence). With V trimmed by 5 bases and J by 4 bases, 16 bases remained unmatched. There are 17 residues in the CDR3. As DNA, the CDR3 is TGTGCCAGCAGTCCGAAAGGAGGGGGCGTGTCCCGCACTGAAGCTTTCTTT. This encodes CASSPKGGGVSRTEAFF.

This clone occurred many times. The chain links TRBV10-3 to TRBJ2-3; D gene ambiguous. The CDR3 is made up of 13 amino acids. Trimming removed 3 bases from V and 2 bases from J, with 6 bases in between. The germline CDR1 and CDR2 sequences are ENHRY and SYGVKD. Here the CDR3 DNA reads TGTGCCATCAGTGACACCGACACAGATACGCAGTATTTT. It translates to CAISDTDTDTQYF.